These T cell receptor beta chains were read from a single sample in a study of T cells in localized non-small cell lung cancer. Only in-frame clones appear in the TCRdb table, and some are missing; sequencing was by immunoSEQ multiplex PCR. The sample includes some 130,000 clones, roughly 90% seen only once; the top ten take about 1.5%. This specimen was peripheral blood, taken before any cancer treatment. The receptor source for this set is a female donor older than 55 with stage I lung adenocarcinoma. Both conserved end residues are part of each CDR3. D genes are given only for firm matches. Only some rows state a clone size, as once, few, many or a class for expanded clones.

clone size: -; J gene: TRBJ1-1; D gene: TRBD1; V gene: TRBV15; CDR3 protein: CATSRDQKGASEEAFF; CDR3 DNA: TGTGCCACCAGCAGAGATCAGAAGGGGGCGAGTGAGGAAGCTTTCTTT
clone size: -; J gene: TRBJ2-1; D gene: -; V gene: TRBV29-1; CDR3 protein: CSVGANEQFF; CDR3 DNA: TGCAGCGTCGGCGCAAATGAGCAGTTCTTC
clone size: -; J gene: TRBJ2-7; D gene: -; V gene: TRBV28; CDR3 protein: CASSFSPGGARLF; CDR3 DNA: TGTGCCAGCAGTTTCTCCCCCGGCGGGGCGCGCCTATTC
clone size: -; J gene: TRBJ1-2; D gene: -; V gene: TRBV6-4; CDR3 protein: CASSDSGVGYTF; CDR3 DNA: TGTGCCAGCAGTGACAGCGGGGTTGGCTACACCTTC
clone size: -; J gene: TRBJ2-2; D gene: -; V gene: TRBV9; CDR3 protein: CASSAEDSFYSGELFF; CDR3 DNA: TGTGCCAGCAGCGCCGAGGACAGTTTTTATAGCGGGGAGCTGTTTTTT
clone size: -; J gene: TRBJ1-1; D gene: TRBD1; V gene: TRBV19; CDR3 protein: CATRQGNTEAFF; CDR3 DNA: TGCGCCACCCGACAGGGGAACACTGAAGCTTTCTTT
clone size: -; J gene: TRBJ2-1; D gene: TRBD1; V gene: TRBV15; CDR3 protein: CATSRDPPDRAYNEQFF; CDR3 DNA: TGTGCCACCAGCAGAGATCCCCCGGACAGGGCCTACAATGAGCAGTTCTTC
clone size: -; J gene: TRBJ2-1; D gene: TRBD2; V gene: TRBV7-9; CDR3 protein: CASSVSGSNNEQFF; CDR3 DNA: TGTGCCAGCAGCGTAAGCGGGAGTAACAATGAGCAGTTCTTC
clone size: -; J gene: TRBJ2-3; D gene: TRBD1; V gene: TRBV10-3; CDR3 protein: CAISAPDRGTDTQYF; CDR3 DNA: TGTGCCATCAGTGCCCCCGACAGGGGGACAGATACGCAGTATTTT
clone size: -; J gene: TRBJ2-2; D gene: -; V gene: TRBV5-1; CDR3 protein: CASRVETANTGELFF; CDR3 DNA: TGCGCCTCCAGGGTGGAAACCGCGAACACCGGGGAGCTGTTTTTT
clone size: -; J gene: TRBJ2-1; D gene: -; V gene: TRBV7-3; CDR3 protein: CASSFGLNNEQFF; CDR3 DNA: TGTGCCAGCAGCTTTGGGTTGAACAATGAGCAGTTCTTC
clone size: once; J gene: TRBJ2-1; D gene: TRBD2; V gene: TRBV5-4; CDR3 protein: CASSLEASGMGEQFF; CDR3 DNA: TGTGCCAGCAGCTTGGAGGCTAGCGGGATGGGTGAGCAGTTCTTC
clone size: -; J gene: TRBJ2-1; D gene: -; V gene: TRBV7-3; CDR3 protein: CASSSGSKFEQFF; CDR3 DNA: TGTGCCAGCAGCTCGGGTTCTAAATTTGAGCAGTTCTTC
clone size: -; J gene: TRBJ2-3; D gene: TRBD1; V gene: TRBV25-1; CDR3 protein: CASRGQGVAADTQYF; CDR3 DNA: TGTGCCAGCAGGGGACAGGGCGTAGCGGCAGATACGCAGTATTTT
clone size: -; J gene: TRBJ2-5; D gene: TRBD2; V gene: TRBV5-4; CDR3 protein: CASSARLAGDSETQYF; CDR3 DNA: TGTGCCAGCAGCGCTAGACTAGCGGGAGATAGTGAGACCCAGTACTTC
clone size: once; J gene: TRBJ1-1; D gene: -; V gene: TRBV9; CDR3 protein: CASSVVMDTEAFF; CDR3 DNA: TGTGCCAGCAGCGTAGTAATGGACACTGAAGCTTTCTTT
clone size: -; J gene: TRBJ2-7; D gene: TRBD1; V gene: TRBV5-5; CDR3 protein: CASSPGDRGTHEQYF; CDR3 DNA: TGTGCCAGCAGCCCGGGGGACAGGGGTACCCACGAGCAGTACTTC
clone size: -; J gene: TRBJ1-4; D gene: -; V gene: TRBV19; CDR3 protein: CASTLVRGSEKLFF; CDR3 DNA: TGTGCCAGTACCCTAGTTAGGGGGTCTGAAAAACTGTTTTTT
clone size: -; J gene: TRBJ2-1; D gene: TRBD1; V gene: TRBV19; CDR3 protein: CASSIPGQGNEQFF; CDR3 DNA: TGTGCCAGTAGTATTCCGGGACAGGGCAATGAGCAGTTCTTC
clone size: -; J gene: TRBJ1-5; D gene: -; V gene: TRBV28; CDR3 protein: CASSRDLHHPQHF; CDR3 DNA: TGTGCCAGCAGCCGGGACCTCCATCACCCCCAGCATTTT
clone size: -; J gene: TRBJ1-2; D gene: -; V gene: TRBV28; CDR3 protein: CASSQLTGSNYGYTF; CDR3 DNA: TGTGCCAGCAGTCAATTGACAGGTTCTAACTATGGCTACACCTTC
clone size: -; J gene: TRBJ2-2; D gene: -; V gene: TRBV5-6; CDR3 protein: CASSFESQGGTGELFF; CDR3 DNA: TGTGCCAGCAGCTTCGAAAGTCAGGGAGGCACCGGGGAGCTGTTTTTT
clone size: -; J gene: TRBJ2-7; D gene: TRBD2; V gene: TRBV4-1; CDR3 protein: CASSQGEVSGRTLYEQYF; CDR3 DNA: TGCGCCAGCAGCCAAGGGGAGGTTAGCGGGAGGACCCTCTACGAGCAGTACTTC
clone size: once; J gene: TRBJ2-3; D gene: -; V gene: TRBV7-8; CDR3 protein: CASRGAFTDTQYF; CDR3 DNA: TGTGCCAGCAGGGGGGCATTCACAGATACGCAGTATTTT
clone size: -; J gene: TRBJ1-1; D gene: -; V gene: TRBV19; CDR3 protein: CASIGERGSTEAFF; CDR3 DNA: TGTGCCAGTATCGGTGAGCGGGGAAGCACTGAAGCTTTCTTT
clone size: -; J gene: TRBJ2-7; D gene: -; V gene: TRBV10-1; CDR3 protein: CASSDKGLYEQYF; CDR3 DNA: TGCGCCAGCAGCGACAAGGGCCTTTACGAGCAGTACTTC
clone size: -; J gene: TRBJ2-7; D gene: TRBD2; V gene: TRBV4-2; CDR3 protein: CASSEGLAREQYF; CDR3 DNA: TGTGCCAGCAGCGAAGGACTAGCGCGCGAGCAGTACTTC
clone size: -; J gene: TRBJ1-2; D gene: TRBD1; V gene: TRBV7-9; CDR3 protein: CASSPLEKGAFYGYTF; CDR3 DNA: TGTGCCAGCAGCCCGCTGGAGAAGGGGGCTTTCTATGGCTACACCTTC
clone size: -; J gene: TRBJ2-1; D gene: TRBD2; V gene: TRBV6-5; CDR3 protein: CASRLAVLGEQFF; CDR3 DNA: TGTGCCAGCCGACTAGCGGTACTAGGGGAGCAGTTCTTC
clone size: -; J gene: TRBJ2-7; D gene: -; V gene: TRBV9; CDR3 protein: CASSVAIEDHWGEQYF; CDR3 DNA: TGTGCCAGCAGCGTAGCGATAGAGGACCATTGGGGCGAGCAGTACTTC
clone size: -; J gene: TRBJ1-2; D gene: -; V gene: TRBV7-9; CDR3 protein: CASSLKGGSSGYTF; CDR3 DNA: TGTGCCAGCAGCTTAAAGGGGGGTTCTTCCGGCTACACCTTC
clone size: -; J gene: TRBJ2-2; D gene: -; V gene: TRBV5-4; CDR3 protein: CASSGRTDSNTGELFF; CDR3 DNA: TGTGCCAGCAGCGGAAGGACAGACTCGAACACCGGGGAGCTGTTTTTT
clone size: once; J gene: TRBJ1-4; D gene: TRBD1; V gene: TRBV10-3; CDR3 protein: CAISDGEGAREKLFF; CDR3 DNA: TGTGCCATCAGTGACGGGGAGGGGGCTAGGGAAAAACTGTTTTTT
clone size: -; J gene: TRBJ2-1; D gene: TRBD2; V gene: TRBV5-4; CDR3 protein: CASSLSGRAYNEQFF; CDR3 DNA: TGTGCCAGCAGCTTGAGCGGGAGGGCCTACAATGAGCAGTTCTTC
clone size: -; J gene: TRBJ2-5; D gene: -; V gene: TRBV2; CDR3 protein: CASRTPTMQTQYF; CDR3 DNA: TGTGCCAGCAGAACCCCCACGATGCAGACCCAGTACTTC
clone size: -; J gene: TRBJ2-3; D gene: TRBD1; V gene: TRBV28; CDR3 protein: CASTLGQLRDTQYF; CDR3 DNA: TGTGCCAGCACCTTGGGACAGTTGCGGGATACGCAGTATTTT
clone size: -; J gene: TRBJ2-6; D gene: -; V gene: TRBV5-5; CDR3 protein: CASRTAVSTGANVLTF; CDR3 DNA: TGTGCCAGTCGGACGGCCGTGTCCACTGGGGCCAACGTCCTGACTTTC
clone size: -; J gene: TRBJ2-7; D gene: -; V gene: TRBV28; CDR3 protein: CASSLADIQAGSYEQYF; CDR3 DNA: TGTGCCAGCAGTTTGGCAGATATCCAAGCAGGGTCCTACGAGCAGTACTTC
clone size: -; J gene: TRBJ2-1; D gene: -; V gene: TRBV7-2; CDR3 protein: CASSFGGNPYNEQFF; CDR3 DNA: TGTGCCAGCAGCTTCGGCGGGAATCCCTACAATGAGCAGTTCTTC
clone size: -; J gene: TRBJ2-1; D gene: TRBD2; V gene: TRBV5-1; CDR3 protein: CASSWGAGGQGNEQFF; CDR3 DNA: TGCGCCAGCAGCTGGGGAGCGGGAGGCCAGGGGAATGAGCAGTTCTTC
clone size: -; J gene: TRBJ2-1; D gene: -; V gene: TRBV11-2; CDR3 protein: CASSLRLGWGYNEQFF; CDR3 DNA: TGTGCCAGCAGCTTAAGACTCGGGTGGGGCTACAATGAGCAGTTCTTC
clone size: -; J gene: TRBJ2-1; D gene: TRBD2; V gene: TRBV7-3; CDR3 protein: CASSLGTSGWNEQFF; CDR3 DNA: TGTGCCAGCAGCTTAGGGACTAGCGGTTGGAATGAGCAGTTCTTC
clone size: -; J gene: TRBJ1-3; D gene: -; V gene: TRBV6-1; CDR3 protein: CASGQGTISGNTIYF; CDR3 DNA: TGTGCCAGCGGTCAGGGGACTATCTCTGGAAACACCATATATTTT
clone size: -; J gene: TRBJ2-5; D gene: -; V gene: TRBV15; CDR3 protein: CATSSGGGETQYF; CDR3 DNA: TGTGCCACCAGCAGCGGGGGCGGGGAGACCCAGTACTTC
clone size: -; J gene: TRBJ1-1; D gene: TRBD1; V gene: TRBV7-3; CDR3 protein: CASSLSPDRYTEAFF; CDR3 DNA: TGTGCCAGCAGCTTAAGCCCGGACAGGTACACTGAAGCTTTCTTT
clone size: -; J gene: TRBJ2-4; D gene: -; V gene: TRBV5-1; CDR3 protein: CASSLEGGNIQYF; CDR3 DNA: TGCGCCAGCAGCTTGGAGGGGGGAAACATTCAGTACTTC
clone size: once; J gene: TRBJ2-7; D gene: -; V gene: TRBV13; CDR3 protein: CASSLLQEQYF; CDR3 DNA: TGTGCCAGCAGCTTACTACAGGAGCAGTACTTC
clone size: few; J gene: TRBJ2-3; D gene: -; V gene: TRBV6-1; CDR3 protein: CASNHPGLASDTQYF; CDR3 DNA: TGTGCCAGCAACCACCCGGGCCTCGCGTCCGATACGCAGTATTTT
clone size: once; J gene: TRBJ2-3; D gene: -; V gene: TRBV28; CDR3 protein: CASIPPLGPGTDTQYF; CDR3 DNA: TGTGCCAGCATCCCCCCTCTAGGTCCCGGCACAGATACGCAGTATTTT